This is a list of T cell receptor beta chains from one sample in a study of OX40 agonist ivuxolimab in advanced cancers. Method: immunoSEQ multiplex PCR; TCRdb's copy keeps in-frame clones and lacks some. The sample records some 95,000 clones, about 91% being singletons. The starting material was CD4+ or CD8+ T cells sorted from blood, obtained in a trial of the OX40 agonist ivuxolimab. These receptors originate from an adult with an advanced solid tumor such as melanoma, head and neck, liver or kidney cancer. The CDR3 runs from the conserved cysteine through the conserved F or W. Fields, in order: clone size, V gene, D gene, J gene, CDR3 protein, CDR3 DNA. A D gene is named only where the DNA matches it firmly. Expanded clones get a size class; other rows say once, few or many, or leave the size out.

clone_size: NA; v_call: TRBV6-1; d_call: TRBD1; j_call: TRBJ1-1; cdr3_aa: CASKTGVSEAFF; cdr3_nt: TGTGCCAGCAAAACAGGGGTCTCTGAAGCTTTCTTT
clone_size: NA; v_call: TRBV30; d_call: TRBD2; j_call: TRBJ2-3; cdr3_aa: CAWSPGGGAWDTQYF; cdr3_nt: TGTGCCTGGAGCCCTGGCGGGGGGGCGTGGGATACGCAGTATTTT
clone_size: NA; v_call: TRBV6-9; d_call: TRBD1; j_call: TRBJ2-5; cdr3_aa: CASSRDRQETQYF; cdr3_nt: TGTGCCAGCAGTAGGGACAGGCAAGAGACCCAGTACTTC
clone_size: NA; v_call: TRBV11-2; d_call: NA; j_call: TRBJ1-1; cdr3_aa: CASSLTRQVHMNTEAFF; cdr3_nt: TGTGCCAGCAGCTTAACCCGACAGGTCCATATGAACACTGAAGCTTTCTTT
clone_size: NA; v_call: TRBV4-2; d_call: NA; j_call: TRBJ1-1; cdr3_aa: CASSQAGTTEAFF; cdr3_nt: TGTGCCAGCAGCCAAGCAGGGACCACTGAAGCTTTCTTT
clone_size: NA; v_call: TRBV5-1; d_call: NA; j_call: TRBJ2-2; cdr3_aa: CASSSASSPASGELFF; cdr3_nt: TGCGCCAGCAGCTCTGCATCCTCCCCGGCGTCCGGGGAGCTGTTTTTT
clone_size: NA; v_call: TRBV5-4; d_call: TRBD2; j_call: TRBJ2-5; cdr3_aa: CASSMPSGGLLFSQETQYF; cdr3_nt: TGTGCCAGCAGCATGCCTAGCGGGGGGCTACTTTTTTCCCAAGAGACCCAGTACTTC
clone_size: few; v_call: TRBV21-1; d_call: NA; j_call: TRBJ1-5; cdr3_aa: CASSKRTGRSQPQHF; cdr3_nt: TGTGCCAGCAGCAAACGAACCGGGAGGAGTCAGCCCCAGCATTTT
clone_size: NA; v_call: TRBV5-1; d_call: TRBD1; j_call: TRBJ2-3; cdr3_aa: CASSFNPRQGSTDTQYF; cdr3_nt: TGCGCCAGCAGCTTTAACCCTCGACAGGGTAGCACAGATACGCAGTATTTT
clone_size: NA; v_call: TRBV21-1; d_call: NA; j_call: TRBJ2-1; cdr3_aa: CASSKASGRGLNEQFF; cdr3_nt: TGTGCCAGCAGCAAAGCAAGCGGGAGGGGTTTGAATGAGCAGTTCTTC
clone_size: NA; v_call: TRBV18; d_call: NA; j_call: TRBJ1-2; cdr3_aa: CASSPSRDNYGYTF; cdr3_nt: TGTGCCAGCTCACCGTCCAGGGACAACTATGGCTACACCTTC
clone_size: NA; v_call: TRBV30; d_call: TRBD1; j_call: TRBJ1-5; cdr3_aa: CAWSKGTGLQHF; cdr3_nt: TGTGCCTGGAGCAAAGGGACAGGGCTCCAGCATTTT
clone_size: NA; v_call: TRBV6-6; d_call: NA; j_call: TRBJ2-3; cdr3_aa: CATGGGASTDTQYF; cdr3_nt: TGTGCCACCGGGGGAGGAGCAAGCACAGATACGCAGTATTTT
clone_size: NA; v_call: TRBV28; d_call: NA; j_call: TRBJ1-2; cdr3_aa: CASSSLGGAPSGYTF; cdr3_nt: TGTGCCAGCAGTTCCCTTGGGGGGGCGCCATCTGGCTACACCTTC
clone_size: once; v_call: TRBV9; d_call: NA; j_call: TRBJ2-3; cdr3_aa: CASIWSGTDTQYF; cdr3_nt: TGTGCCAGCATTTGGTCAGGGACAGATACGCAGTATTTT
clone_size: NA; v_call: TRBV20-1; d_call: TRBD1; j_call: TRBJ2-4; cdr3_aa: CSAVGQGVRYF; cdr3_nt: TGCAGTGCCGTCGGACAGGGGGTACGGTACTTC
clone_size: NA; v_call: TRBV7-8; d_call: TRBD2; j_call: TRBJ2-1; cdr3_aa: CASSPFVASGVYNEQFF; cdr3_nt: TGTGCCAGCAGCCCTTTCGTGGCTAGCGGGGTCTACAATGAGCAGTTCTTC
clone_size: NA; v_call: TRBV19; d_call: NA; j_call: TRBJ1-5; cdr3_aa: CASSPDRGGPRQPQHF; cdr3_nt: TGTGCCAGTAGCCCGGACAGAGGGGGACCCCGGCAGCCCCAGCATTTT
clone_size: NA; v_call: TRBV2; d_call: NA; j_call: TRBJ2-5; cdr3_aa: CASSEVGDSVKSQYF; cdr3_nt: TGTGCCAGCAGTGAAGTCGGAGACTCCGTGAAGTCCCAGTACTTC
clone_size: NA; v_call: TRBV7-9; d_call: NA; j_call: TRBJ1-6; cdr3_aa: CASSLGQDNSPLHF; cdr3_nt: TGTGCCAGCAGCTTGGGCCAAGATAATTCACCCCTCCACTTT
clone_size: NA; v_call: TRBV6-5; d_call: TRBD1; j_call: TRBJ2-7; cdr3_aa: CASSWGQGLDEQYF; cdr3_nt: TGTGCCAGCAGCTGGGGACAGGGGTTGGACGAGCAGTACTTC
clone_size: NA; v_call: TRBV6-5; d_call: NA; j_call: TRBJ1-3; cdr3_aa: CASSYPGSSGNTIYF; cdr3_nt: TGTGCCAGCAGTTACCCGGGTAGCTCTGGAAACACCATATATTTT
clone_size: NA; v_call: TRBV9; d_call: NA; j_call: TRBJ2-1; cdr3_aa: CASSVVSSTYYNEQFF; cdr3_nt: TGTGCCAGCAGCGTAGTTTCTAGCACCTACTACAATGAGCAGTTCTTC
clone_size: NA; v_call: TRBV30; d_call: NA; j_call: TRBJ1-1; cdr3_aa: CAWSALGTAFF; cdr3_nt: TGTGCCTGGAGTGCTTTAGGAACGGCTTTCTTT
clone_size: NA; v_call: TRBV6-5; d_call: NA; j_call: TRBJ2-7; cdr3_aa: CASSGGRNYEQYF; cdr3_nt: TGTGCCAGCAGCGGGGGACGGAATTACGAGCAGTACTTC
clone_size: NA; v_call: TRBV10-3; d_call: NA; j_call: TRBJ1-1; cdr3_aa: CAIDQGTSTEAFF; cdr3_nt: TGTGCCATCGATCAGGGGACCTCCACTGAAGCTTTCTTT
clone_size: NA; v_call: TRBV6-1; d_call: TRBD1; j_call: TRBJ1-1; cdr3_aa: CASRGGQGGAFF; cdr3_nt: TGTGCCAGCAGAGGGGGACAGGGTGGGGCTTTCTTT
clone_size: once; v_call: TRBV5-1; d_call: TRBD2; j_call: TRBJ2-1; cdr3_aa: CASSLAYRLAGVNEQFF; cdr3_nt: TGCGCCAGCAGCTTGGCCTATCGACTAGCGGGGGTGAATGAGCAGTTCTTC
clone_size: NA; v_call: TRBV5-1; d_call: NA; j_call: TRBJ1-5; cdr3_aa: CASSLEGGNQPQHF; cdr3_nt: TGCGCCAGCAGCTTGGAGGGAGGCAATCAGCCCCAGCATTTT
clone_size: NA; v_call: TRBV7-7; d_call: TRBD1; j_call: TRBJ2-3; cdr3_aa: CAIYRGALLSTDTQYF; cdr3_nt: TGTGCTATCTACAGGGGGGCCTTATTAAGCACAGATACGCAGTATTTT
clone_size: NA; v_call: TRBV19; d_call: NA; j_call: TRBJ2-7; cdr3_aa: CASSLRPTLSLSSYEQYF; cdr3_nt: TGTGCCAGTAGTCTCCGGCCGACCCTAAGCTTAAGCTCCTACGAGCAGTACTTC
clone_size: NA; v_call: TRBV6-9; d_call: TRBD1; j_call: TRBJ1-2; cdr3_aa: CAVKDRVDSGYTF; cdr3_nt: TGTGCCGTAAAGGACAGGGTCGATTCGGGCTACACCTTC
clone_size: once; v_call: TRBV19; d_call: TRBD1; j_call: TRBJ2-2; cdr3_aa: CASSIDRGQSNTGELFF; cdr3_nt: TGTGCCAGTAGTATAGATCGGGGACAGAGTAACACCGGGGAGCTGTTTTTT
clone_size: NA; v_call: TRBV20-1; d_call: NA; j_call: TRBJ2-7; cdr3_aa: CSAHIEYEQYF; cdr3_nt: TGCAGTGCTCACATCGAATACGAGCAGTACTTC
clone_size: NA; v_call: TRBV7-6; d_call: NA; j_call: TRBJ1-5; cdr3_aa: CASSEDPLSQPQHF; cdr3_nt: TGTGCCAGCAGCGAAGATCCCTTAAGTCAGCCCCAGCATTTT
clone_size: NA; v_call: TRBV5-4; d_call: TRBD1; j_call: TRBJ2-3; cdr3_aa: CASSSSGQRGTDTQYF; cdr3_nt: TGTGCCAGCAGCTCCTCGGGACAGAGAGGCACAGATACGCAGTATTTT
clone_size: NA; v_call: TRBV10-2; d_call: NA; j_call: TRBJ1-5; cdr3_aa: CARVETEANLNQPQHF; cdr3_nt: TGCGCCAGGGTTGAGACGGAGGCTAACCTCAATCAGCCCCAGCATTTT
clone_size: NA; v_call: TRBV11-3; d_call: NA; j_call: TRBJ2-6; cdr3_aa: CASSLPPQNSGANVLTF; cdr3_nt: TGTGCCAGCAGCTTACCCCCTCAGAACTCTGGGGCCAACGTCCTGACTTTC
clone_size: NA; v_call: TRBV6-5; d_call: NA; j_call: TRBJ2-6; cdr3_aa: CASSTSGANVLTF; cdr3_nt: TGTGCCAGCAGCACCTCTGGGGCCAACGTCCTGACTTTC
clone_size: NA; v_call: TRBV19; d_call: NA; j_call: TRBJ1-1; cdr3_aa: CASSPNRLSTEAFF; cdr3_nt: TGTGCCAGTAGTCCAAACAGGCTAAGCACTGAAGCTTTCTTT